Presented here are 16 T cell receptor beta chains from one specimen sequenced in a study of T cells in localized non-small cell lung cancer. Assay used: immunoSEQ multiplex PCR; TCRdb lists only in-frame clones, some missing. This table holds several thousand clones, 85% to 90% found once. The input for sequencing was peripheral blood, taken before any cancer treatment. The receptors were sampled from a female donor of 60 years or more with stage II squamous cell lung carcinoma.

The CDR3 spells CASSMDPGYSNQPQHF. CDR3 in DNA: TGTGCCAGTAGTATGGACCCAGGGTATAGCAATCAGCCCCAGCATTTT. The V call is TRBV19, the J call TRBJ1-5, with a weak D call TRBD1 (5 bases). Deletions cut 3 bases from V and 0 bases from J, with 12 bases between. Germline V gene lookup returns CDR1 LNHDA and CDR2 SQIVND (reference sequence). There are 16 residues in the CDR3.

The chain joins TRBV6-1 to TRBJ2-3, with 7 bases identical to TRBD1. The CDR3 loop spans 15 amino acids. CDR1 and CDR2 from the germline V gene are MNHNS and SASEGT. With 4 bases clipped from V and 1 base from J, the junction kept 5 bases outside the gene matches. CDR3 sequence reads: CASSGQGRGTDTQYF. CDR3 nucleotide sequence: TGTGCCAGCAGTGGACAGGGAAGGGGCACAGATACGCAGTATTTT.

This sequence joins TRBV27 and TRBJ2-1; the D call may be TRBD1 or TRBD2 (5 bases each). The CDR3 loop spans 12 amino acids. The germline V gene encodes CDR1 MNHEY and CDR2 SMNVEV (reference sequence). V gave up 7 bases and J gave up 6 bases, with 10 bases separating them. CDR3 DNA sequence: TGTGCCAGCAACGGGACCCCCAATGAGCAGTTCTTC. As protein: CASNGTPNEQFF.

J is TRBJ2-2 and V is TRBV5-4, with D possibly being TRBD1 (6 bases). V was pared by 7 bases and J by 6 bases, with 16 bases between. CDR3 length: 14 residues. CDR1 and CDR2 from the germline V gene are SGHNT and YYREEE (reference sequence). CDR3 sequence reads: CASQPQGQPGELFF. The CDR3 DNA follows: TGTGCCAGCCAGCCACAGGGACAACCCGGGGAGCTGTTTTTT.

The chain combines TRBV28 with TRBJ2-2; 9 positions match TRBD1. The CDR3 is 16 residues long. Germline CDR1 MDHEN, CDR2 SYDVKM. V dropped 4 bases and J dropped 1; count of bases not matched to a gene: 4. The CDR3 sequence is CASSSPGQGNTGELFF. The CDR3 bases are TGTGCCAGCAGTTCCCCGGGACAGGGGAACACCGGGGAGCTGTTTTTT.

The chain couples TRBV28 to TRBJ2-6, with 11 bases matching TRBD1. V trimming: 4 bases; J trimming: 0 bases; junction bases outside the gene matches: 5. The CDR3 sequence is 18 residues long. Germline lookup yields CDR1 MDHEN and CDR2 SYDVKM. CDR3 in DNA: TGTGCCAGCAGTTCGGGACAGGGGGGTAGCTCTGGGGCCAACGTCCTGACTTTC. This sequence encodes CASSSGQGGSSGANVLTF.

The chain's CDR3 is CASSEAVGLSPRGYTF. Written as DNA, the CDR3 is TGTGCCAGCAGTGAGGCCGTCGGTCTATCCCCTCGGGGCTACACCTTC. The chain combines TRBV6-1 with TRBJ1-2; D is uncertain. The CDR3 is made up of 16 amino acids. Germline assignment: CDR1 MNHNS and CDR2 SASEGT. The ends were cut back, 3 bases at V and 8 bases at J, with 22 bases in the middle.

CDR3 region: CASSDPGTQGVYGYTF. DNA of the CDR3: TGTGCCAGCAGTGACCCCGGGACGCAGGGTGTGTATGGCTACACCTTC. The rearrangement joins TRBV6-1 to TRBJ1-2; D possibly corresponds to TRBD1 (5 bases). Trimming removed 3 bases from V and 5 bases from J, with 19 bases in between. The CDR3 sequence is 16 residues long. Germline values: CDR1 MNHNS, CDR2 SASEGT.

CDR3 in amino acids: CASSQVGRGEDTIYF. As DNA, the CDR3 is TGTGCCAGCAGCCAGGTGGGCAGGGGTGAAGACACCATATATTTT. This rearrangement joins TRBV4-2 to TRBJ1-3, with a possible D match to TRBD1 (6 bases). CDR3 length: 15 amino acids. Germline V CDR1 and CDR2: LGHNA, YNFKEQ. Trimming shortened V by 3 bases and J by 8 bases, and 17 bases separated the two germline ends.

The chain links TRBV6-1 to TRBJ2-2; D is unclear. The CDR3 is 13 amino acids. Trimming shortened V by 6 bases and J by 3 bases, and 8 bases separated the two germline ends. Germline V gives CDR1 MNHNS, CDR2 SASEGT. CDR3 DNA sequence: TGTGCCAGCAGCTGGCTTCACACCGGGGAGCTGTTTTTT. It translates to CASSWLHTGELFF.

The gene calls are TRBV9 and TRBJ1-2; the D gene is possibly TRBD1 (5 bases). The CDR3 sequence is 13 residues long. Between the trimmed V and J ends, which lost 2 bases and 4 bases, there was a span of 9 bases. CDR1 SGDLS and CDR2 YYNGEE come from the germline V gene. Here the CDR3 DNA reads TGTGCCAGCAGCGTTCGGGACGGCTATGGCTACACCTTC. It translates to CASSVRDGYGYTF.

The chain joins TRBV5-4 to TRBJ2-4; 10 bases are a match to TRBD2. Germline V gene data show CDR1 as SGHNT and CDR2 as YYREEE (reference sequence). This CDR3 spans 16 amino acids. Trimming at V came to 4 bases and at J to 1 base, leaving 5 bases not matched to a gene. The CDR3 protein is CASSASGGTAKNIQYF. The CDR3 DNA reads TGTGCCAGCAGCGCTAGCGGGGGAACGGCCAAAAACATTCAGTACTTC.

This rearrangement joins TRBV27 to TRBJ2-7; 15 nucleotides line up with TRBD2. The CDR3 totals 17 residues. Germline-derived CDR1 and CDR2 are MNHEY and SMNVEV (reference sequence). V was pared by 4 bases and J by 3 bases, with 7 bases of the junction left unmatched. CDR3 residues: CASSYLGLAGGLYEQYF. CDR3 nucleotides: TGTGCCAGCAGTTATCTCGGACTAGCGGGAGGGCTCTACGAGCAGTACTTC.

The chain joins TRBV20-1 to TRBJ2-1; D is undetermined. Germline values: CDR1 DFQATT, CDR2 SNEGSKA (reference sequence). This CDR3 is built from 11 residues. V gave up 3 bases and J gave up 4 bases, with 4 bases separating them. The CDR3 here is CSARLYNEQFF. CDR3 sequence (DNA): TGCAGTGCTAGGCTGTACAATGAGCAGTTCTTC.

The V gene is TRBV27, the J gene TRBJ2-7, with TRBD2 identical over 8 bases. The CDR3 contains 16 residues. Trimming cost V 3 bases and J 1 base; bases outside gene matches: 8. The germline V gene encodes CDR1 MNHEY and CDR2 SMNVEV (reference sequence). CDR3 residues: CASSFVGRGGSYEQYF. DNA for the CDR3: TGTGCCAGCAGTTTTGTCGGTCGGGGGGGTTCCTACGAGCAGTACTTC.

V and J are TRBV28 and TRBJ2-5; tentative D call: TRBD1 (6 bases). Germline V gene data show CDR1 as MDHEN and CDR2 as SYDVKM. The V end lost 5 bases, the J end lost 5 bases, and 15 bases lay between the germline ends. CDR3 size: 14 residues. In nucleotides, the CDR3 is TGTGCCAGCAGTCCACGACAGGAAGACGAGACCCAGTACTTC. Translated: CASSPRQEDETQYF.